A single sample is the source of the 9 T cell receptor beta chains below, sequenced in a study of cytotoxic CD8 clonotypes in ibrutinib-treated CLL. The method was immunoSEQ multiplex PCR; TCRdb's version includes in-frame clones alone and lacks a portion of them. The sample has 25,000 to 30,000 clones, more than 75% seen once; the top ten hold 40% to 60%. The sample consisted of PBMCs, taken after 36 months of ibrutinib treatment. The receptors come from a human donor with chronic lymphocytic leukemia.

V and J are TRBV7-2 and TRBJ2-5; 12 nucleotides agree with TRBD2. Germline V CDR1 and CDR2: SGHTA, FQGNSA. The length of the CDR3 is 16 residues. V lost 2 bases and J lost 0; bases outside the gene matches: 1. The CDR3 region is CASSLTSGGNQETQYF. CDR3 DNA: TGTGCCAGCAGCTTAACTAGCGGGGGGAACCAAGAGACCCAGTACTTC.

This chain joins TRBV5-5 and TRBJ2-7; D might be TRBD1 or TRBD2, each matching 6 bases. V was trimmed by 4 bases and J by 2 bases, leaving 16 bases between them. The CDR3 is made up of 15 amino acids. Germline CDR1 reads SGHKS; CDR2 reads YYEKEE (reference sequence). The CDR3 sequence: CASSPGATGPYEQYF. The CDR3 DNA reads TGTGCCAGCAGCCCGGGGGCCACCGGCCCCTACGAGCAGTACTTC. Drawing the rest from reference TRBV5-5 and TRBJ2-7, the complete variable domain is DAGVTQSPTHLIKTRGQQVTLRCSPISGHKSVSWYQQVLGQGPQFIFQYYEKEERGRGNFPDRFSARQFPNYSSELNVNALLLGDSALYLCASSPGATGPYEQYFGPGTRLTVT.

This clone was counted only a few times. The J gene is TRBJ2-1, the V gene TRBV2, with TRBD2 matching 7 bases. CDR1 is SNHLY, CDR2 FYNNEI, per germline. This CDR3 is built from 15 residues. V dropped 4 bases and J dropped 6; count of bases not matched to a gene: 9. The CDR3 loop is CASSVEAGRSNEQFF. The CDR3 coding sequence is TGTGCCAGCAGTGTTGAAGCGGGGCGCAGCAATGAGCAGTTCTTC.

This chain uses TRBV10-2 with TRBJ2-1, with D possibly matching TRBD2 (6 bases). Germline CDR1 and CDR2: WSHSY and SAAADI. Trimming pared 4 bases from V and 4 bases from J, leaving 11 bases between. The CDR3 is 14 amino acids. CDR3 sequence reads: CASSGPGEYNEQFF. The CDR3 region has the DNA TGCGCCAGCAGTGGCCCGGGAGAATACAATGAGCAGTTCTTC.

The V gene is TRBV19, the J gene TRBJ2-7; 11 bases map to TRBD1. The CDR3 is 16 amino acids. The trim removed 2 bases at V and 4 bases at J, leaving 7 bases unmatched. Germline CDR1 reads LNHDA; CDR2 reads SQIVND (reference sequence). Here the CDR3 DNA reads TGTGCCAGTAGTATAACCCAGGGACAGGGGGAATACGAGCAGTACTTC. Translating it yields CASSITQGQGEYEQYF. Together with reference TRBV19 and TRBJ2-7, the CDR3 gives the full variable domain: DGGITQSPKYLFRKEGQNVTLSCEQNLNHDAMYWYRQDPGQGLRLIYYSQIVNDFQKGDIAEGYSVSREKKESFPLTVTSAQKNPTAFYLCASSITQGQGEYEQYFGPGTRLTVT.

This clone was observed a single time. This chain connects TRBV7-3 to TRBJ2-1; TRBD2 matches at 8 bases. This CDR3 contains 16 residues. From germline, CDR1 is SGHTA and CDR2 FQGTGA. V gave up 3 bases and J gave up 0 bases; unmatched junction bases: 4. The CDR3 loop reads CASSFLAGTSYNEQFF. The CDR3 region has the DNA TGTGCCAGCAGCTTCTTAGCGGGGACCTCCTACAATGAGCAGTTCTTC.

This clone was detected only once. The chain uses TRBV2 and TRBJ2-7; no definite D call. Trimming stripped 6 bases from V and 5 bases from J, with 14 bases between. This CDR3 spans 13 amino acids. Per the germline V gene, CDR1 is SNHLY and CDR2 is FYNNEI. The CDR3 DNA follows: TGTGCCAGCAGCGCCATAGGTCCCGACGAGCAGTACTTC. Encoded protein: CASSAIGPDEQYF.

V is TRBV19 and J is TRBJ1-5; no definite D call. The V gene lost 11 bases and the J gene lost 6 bases, with 14 bases spanning the gap. The germline V gene encodes CDR1 LNHDA and CDR2 SQIVND (reference sequence). This CDR3 is built from 12 residues. For the CDR3, the DNA is TGTGCCTGCACCTCCGGCGGTCAGCCCCAGCATTTT. It yields the protein CACTSGGQPQHF.

The rearrangement links TRBV2 to TRBJ1-5; no firm D call. The CDR3 has 13 amino acids. V was pared by 6 bases and J by 4 bases, with 10 bases between. Per the germline V gene, CDR1 is SNHLY and CDR2 is FYNNEI. The CDR3 bases are TGTGCCAGCAGAGGACGGGAAAATCAGCCCCAGCATTTT. Amino acid sequence: CASRGRENQPQHF.